This TCR beta chain appears in the sequencing data of a study of cytomegalovirus exposure and HLA in healthy donors (dated by TCRdb to between 2016 and 2019). Background on the whole study: An earlier analysis of about 560 of the donors reported 276 Gb of sequence data and around 110 million unique TCR beta sequences obtained from about 179 million T cells. An early release covering 550 to 650 HLA-typed donors comprised roughly 300 gigabases of sequencing data and around 86 million unique TCR sequences. Among the roughly 390 genotyped donors, under 90% belonged to the genetic ancestry cluster associated with self-reported Caucasian donors. The study was designed to test whether signatures of past pathogen exposure could be identified by cataloging public T cell receptors. The study used immunosequencing to profile the T cell repertoires of 600 to 850 subjects and linked those repertoires to cytomegalovirus serostatus. In addition to the first cohort of around 670 subjects, a separate validation cohort of about 120 different subjects was used. The study combined high-throughput TCR immunosequencing, statistical association of individual TCRs with disease status, and machine learning to predict cytomegalovirus infection status. A later analysis re-analyzed previously published TCR beta repertoires from approximately 670 donors and added high-resolution HLA genotyping to study TCR occurrence patterns. Rather than drawing on any new phenotypic data, the later analysis identified candidate immune exposures from TCR beta sequences and the way those sequences occurred across donors. To decide whether each TCR beta V gene segment behaved as functional or pseudogenic, an earlier analysis of some 600 of the donors relied on high-throughput TCR beta sequencing. Donor age, sex, ethnicity and CMV serostatus were collected together with the repertoire data. A later genetic analysis used genome-wide SNP genotypes for 398 of the 666 donors, treating that subset as a discovery cohort. All discovery cohort repertoires had been generated using a single sequencing platform. HLA typing covered class I and class II loci at four-digit resolution. Typing coverage differed by locus: A, B, C, DRB1 and DQB1 were typed in about 629-640 donors, DQA1 in about 550, DPA1 in 606, and DPB1 in around 440. Roughly 5 DR-DQ haplotypes were treated as single units for association and clustering because of strong linkage in the cohort. Across approximately 400 genotyped donors of the cohort, an average of approximately 220,000 unique TCR beta nucleotide sequences per donor were sequenced, and approximately 17% of those sequences were non-productive. Results and caveats for the whole study, not just this receptor: Linkage disequilibrium might explain the correlated functional status among segregating V segments, but an unknown experimental factor could not be ruled out. Cytomegalovirus status was reported to be diagnosed by the classifier with high specificity and sensitivity in both the original and validation cohorts. In a later analysis, TCR association rates were found to vary across HLA loci, with the most associated TCRs seen for DRB1 alleles and the fewest for HLA-C alleles. According to a later analysis, parvovirus B19, influenza, CMV and Epstein-Barr virus appeared linked to several top co-occurrence clusters. A group of highly shared sequence variants was considered likely to be a technical artifact of the sequencing pipeline. When HLA alleles, especially DR and DQ, strongly co-occurred, attributing TCR associations to individual alleles was difficult. Most CMV-associated TCR beta chains appeared to be HLA-restricted in a later analysis, and the HLA associations seemed to be driven largely by CMV exposure. Because counts were too low, about 15 rarely observed V segments, including chromosome 9 orphons, were left out of the earlier analysis of about 620 of the donors. The authors suggested that the approach could potentially be extended to other disease states and immunological phenotypes. Because the 87-base-pair reads could not distinguish some IMGT-functional V segments, including TRBV6-2 and TRBV6-3, those segments were excluded. The study gave a list of 150 to 200 TCR beta chains associated with cytomegalovirus. Compared with equally common non-associated chains, HLA-associated TCR beta chains in a later analysis were more clonally expanded and had lower generation probabilities. Because some donors lacked HLA typing at each locus, the association tests relied only on the typed subset. An association between a missense DCLRE1C variant and V-gene and J-gene trimming of TCR beta chains was found in a later genetic analysis and replicated in an independent cohort. Immune exposure information for the cohort was limited to CMV serostatus. The presence/absence analyses assumed that sequencing depth was roughly uniform across donors, and that assumption may not be true. A later analysis associated 15,000 or so TCR beta sequences with specific HLA alleles at a false discovery rate of 0.05. In a later genetic analysis, fewer N-insertions in productive TCRs were reported among donors in an Asian-associated ancestry cluster than the roughly 700-donor mean. In vitro tests confirmed that a few of the cytomegalovirus-associated TCR beta chains recognize cytomegalovirus antigens. Most TCR sequences were seen in very few donors, while some public TCRs were found in many individuals. A further reported finding was that TCR beta sequences accurately predicted the HLA-A and HLA-B alleles for most subjects in the first cohort. In this cohort, only TCR beta chains were sequenced, and detectable features were limited by the absence of alpha or paired-chain data. In an earlier analysis of about 550 of the donors, most TCR beta V segments were observed in productive rearrangements about 90% or about 30% of the time, broadly matching IMGT annotations.

Library preparation used the immunoSEQ multiplex PCR assay. For the multiplex PCR, a mixture combining 60 forward primers for TCR Vbeta segments and 13 reverse primers for TCR Jbeta segments was used. A multiplex PCR assay on genomic DNA amplified the CDR3 region of rearranged TCR beta genes. The Illumina HiSeq System was used to sequence the amplified TCR beta libraries as 87-base-pair reads. Under the source paper's analysis protocol: In a later analysis, roughly 80 million unique TCR beta chains were counted across the roughly 700 repertoires, and roughly 11 million of these chains were shared by at least two donors. Raw reads were error-corrected and collapsed into unique sequences by a nearest-neighbor algorithm in which closely related sequences were merged to remove PCR and sequencing errors. CDR3 sequences were aligned to IMGT reference sequences to assign V, D and J gene segments. For a sequence to be retained, a match of at least six nucleotides to both a V gene segment and a J gene segment was required. Rearrangements were classified as productive when the CDR3 lacked stop codons and remained in frame with V and J, and all other rearrangements were classified as non-productive. Following IMGT convention, CDR3 was defined as the stretch from the second conserved V-encoded cysteine to the conserved J-encoded phenylalanine. In an earlier analysis of around 600 of the donors, sequences lacking an unambiguous match to a single V gene segment were excluded. In an earlier analysis of 587 of the donors, a V segment was called functional when productive rearrangements were above 56.7%, and segregating when the standard deviation between donors exceeded 5%. A statistical classification framework was developed to diagnose cytomegalovirus status using the catalog of TCR beta chain sequences. V and J gene assignment, in a later analysis, came from comparing TCR nucleotide sequences with IMGT/GENE-DB human TR gene sequences. The TCRdist pipeline was used in a later analysis to assign CDR3 sequences and most-parsimonious VDJ recombination scenarios. A later analysis defined each TCR beta chain by its CDR3 amino acid sequence plus V-gene family, and excluded reads lacking a unique V-gene family. As a way to deal with suspected cross-contamination and a sequencing artifact, a later analysis dropped over 550 nucleotide sequences that were highly shared and had low generation probability. In a later analysis, a clonal expansion index was calculated for each public chain from normalized within-repertoire ranks of inferred template counts. Generation probabilities in a later analysis came from a VDJ recombination model fitted to out-of-frame rearrangements, and those results were checked against IGoR. In a later analysis, hypergeometric tests were used to score TCR-TCR, TCR-HLA and TCR-CMV co-occurrence, with a repertoire-size bias correction applied to TCR pairs. A later analysis estimated false discovery rates by permuting HLA or CMV assignments 20 times. A later analysis grouped co-occurring TCRs with DBSCAN, adding TCRdist sequence similarity when clustering within HLA-allele-positive subsets. Repertoires with fewer than 30,000 or more than 120,000 public chains, plus five repertoires with anomalous nucleotide sharing, were excluded from co-occurrence clustering. What TCRdb holds here is the immuneACCESS table cut down to in-frame rearrangements. Part of the clones is not present; checked against another copy, under half of the missing clones reflect an unresolved V gene, and the others are unexplained. V and J calls and clone size are copied from that table; D and trimming were computed from the DNA. For this sample the table gives 180,000 or so clones, of which 80% were detected only once. 1.1% to 1.5% of the sample rests with the top ten.

Note on this clone: No cognate antigen has been identified for it. No qualities accompany the bases; no much larger clone lies one base away.

The cohort comprised several hundred healthy bone marrow donors. At the time of sampling, all cohort members were nominally healthy, though unrecorded immune exposures were likely present. The donor was CMV seropositive and belonged to the group of 250 to 300 seropositive cohort members. A peripheral blood sample was collected from each donor, and TCR beta sequencing was performed on peripheral blood mononuclear cells. Genomic DNA was extracted from the blood cell samples with the Qiagen DNeasy Blood Extraction Kit. According to the germline V gene, CDR1 reads SGHRS and CDR2 reads YFSETQ. Its CDR3 holds 17 amino acids, cysteine through phenylalanine. This entry keeps only the CDR3 DNA: 51 bases, framed from base 1. The germline ends are 20 bases apart after V is trimmed by 0 bases and J by 6 bases.

This sequence uses TRBV5-1 and TRBJ2-3; a tentative D call is TRBD2 (5 bases match). Specimen: PBMCs. This receptor was obtained from a girl aged 10-17 years in good health and CMV-seropositive. The CDR3 in this case is CASSLAGQTTLRDTQYF. The DNA reads as follows: TGCGCCAGCAGCTTGGCCGGGCAGACTACCTTAAGGGATACGCAGTATTTT.